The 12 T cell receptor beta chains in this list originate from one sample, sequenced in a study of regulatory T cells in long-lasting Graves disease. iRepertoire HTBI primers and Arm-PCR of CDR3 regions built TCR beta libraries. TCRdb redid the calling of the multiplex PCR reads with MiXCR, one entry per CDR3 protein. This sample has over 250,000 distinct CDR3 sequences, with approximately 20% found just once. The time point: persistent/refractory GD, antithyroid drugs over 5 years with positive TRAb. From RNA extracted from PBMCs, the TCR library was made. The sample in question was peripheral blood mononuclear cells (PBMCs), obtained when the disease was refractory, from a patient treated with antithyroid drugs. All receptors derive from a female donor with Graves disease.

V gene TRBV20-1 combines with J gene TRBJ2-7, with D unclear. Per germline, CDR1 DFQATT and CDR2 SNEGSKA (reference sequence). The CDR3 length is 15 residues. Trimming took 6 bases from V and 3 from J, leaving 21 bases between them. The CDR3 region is CSASPPGGTNYEQYF. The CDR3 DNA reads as TGCAGTGCCTCCCCCCCTGGCGGCACTAACTACGAGCAGTACTTC.

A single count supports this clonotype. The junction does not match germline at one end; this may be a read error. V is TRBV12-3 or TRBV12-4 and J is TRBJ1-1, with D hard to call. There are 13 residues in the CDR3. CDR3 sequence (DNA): TGTGCCAGCAGTTTGGACGGATACACTGAAGCTTACTTT. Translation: CASSLDGYTEAYF.

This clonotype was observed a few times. As DNA, the CDR3 is TGTGCCTGGACGGGCGGGCTAGCGGGAGTTGGGGAGACCCAGTACTTC. Translating it yields CAWTGGLAGVGETQYF. The chain is built from TRBV30 and TRBJ2-5, with 10 positions matching TRBD2. Germline V gene lookup returns CDR1 GTSNPN and CDR2 SVGIG (reference sequence). J lost 5 bases, V lost 4 bases, and 13 bases had no gene match. The CDR3 covers 16 residues.

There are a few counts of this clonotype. In DNA, the CDR3 is TGCAGTGCTAGAGGGGGACAGGCGAGCTTTTATGAAAAACTGTTTTTT. Encoded protein: CSARGGQASFYEKLFF. This chain joins TRBV20-1 and TRBJ1-4, with TRBD1 identical over 8 bases. Germline assignment: CDR1 DFQATT and CDR2 SNEGSKA (reference sequence). The CDR3 is 16 amino acids. V dropped 1 base and J dropped 6; count of bases not matched to a gene: 10.

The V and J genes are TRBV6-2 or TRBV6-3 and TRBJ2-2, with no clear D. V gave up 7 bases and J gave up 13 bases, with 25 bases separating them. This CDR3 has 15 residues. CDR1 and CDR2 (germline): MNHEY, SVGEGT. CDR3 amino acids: CASKTRVLNTEVLFF. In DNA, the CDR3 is TGTGCCAGCAAAACAAGGGTCCTTAATACCGAGGTGCTGTTTTTT.

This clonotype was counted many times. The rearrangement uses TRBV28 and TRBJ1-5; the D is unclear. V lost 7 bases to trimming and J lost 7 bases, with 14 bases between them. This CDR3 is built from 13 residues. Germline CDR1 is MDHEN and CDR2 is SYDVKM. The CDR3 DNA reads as TGTGCCAGCATAGGGAGGTCCCCCCAGCCCCAGCATTTT. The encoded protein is CASIGRSPQPQHF.

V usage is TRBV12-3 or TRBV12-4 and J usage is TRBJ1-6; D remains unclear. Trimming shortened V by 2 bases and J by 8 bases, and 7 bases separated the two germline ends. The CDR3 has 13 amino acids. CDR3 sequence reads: CASSLIRDSPLHF. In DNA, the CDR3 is TGTGCCAGCAGTTTAATCCGGGATTCACCCCTCCACTTT.

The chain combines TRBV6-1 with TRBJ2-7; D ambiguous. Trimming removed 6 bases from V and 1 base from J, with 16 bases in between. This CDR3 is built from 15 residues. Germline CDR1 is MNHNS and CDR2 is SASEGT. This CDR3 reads CASSPSETGSYEQYF. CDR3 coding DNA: TGTGCCAGCAGCCCGTCCGAGACTGGATCCTACGAGCAGTACTTC.

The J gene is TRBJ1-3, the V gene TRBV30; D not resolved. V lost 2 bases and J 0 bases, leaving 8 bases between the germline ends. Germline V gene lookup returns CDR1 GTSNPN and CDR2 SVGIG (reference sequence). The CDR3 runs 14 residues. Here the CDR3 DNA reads TGTGCCTGGAGTAACCGATTCTCTGGAAACACCATATATTTT. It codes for CAWSNRFSGNTIYF.

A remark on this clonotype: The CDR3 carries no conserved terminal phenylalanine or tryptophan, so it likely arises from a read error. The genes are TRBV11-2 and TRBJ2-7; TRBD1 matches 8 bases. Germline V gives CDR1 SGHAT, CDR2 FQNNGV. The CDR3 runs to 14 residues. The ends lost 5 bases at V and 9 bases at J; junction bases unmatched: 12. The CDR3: CASSAGTGRAGQYL. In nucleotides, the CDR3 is TGTGCCAGCAGCGCCGGGACAGGAAGGGCCGGGCAGTACCTC.

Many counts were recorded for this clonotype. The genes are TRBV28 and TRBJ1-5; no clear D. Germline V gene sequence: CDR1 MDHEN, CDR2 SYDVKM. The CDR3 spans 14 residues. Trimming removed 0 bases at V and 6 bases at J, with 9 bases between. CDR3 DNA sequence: TGTGCCAGCAGTTTATGGGAAGAGAGTCAGCCCCAGCATTTT. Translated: CASSLWEESQPQHF.

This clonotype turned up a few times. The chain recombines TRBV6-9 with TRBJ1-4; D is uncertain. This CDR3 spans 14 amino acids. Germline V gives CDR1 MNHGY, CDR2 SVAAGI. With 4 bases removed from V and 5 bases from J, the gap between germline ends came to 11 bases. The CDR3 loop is CASSSDGSNEKLFF. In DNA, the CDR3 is TGTGCCAGCAGTTCGGACGGAAGCAATGAAAAACTGTTTTTT.